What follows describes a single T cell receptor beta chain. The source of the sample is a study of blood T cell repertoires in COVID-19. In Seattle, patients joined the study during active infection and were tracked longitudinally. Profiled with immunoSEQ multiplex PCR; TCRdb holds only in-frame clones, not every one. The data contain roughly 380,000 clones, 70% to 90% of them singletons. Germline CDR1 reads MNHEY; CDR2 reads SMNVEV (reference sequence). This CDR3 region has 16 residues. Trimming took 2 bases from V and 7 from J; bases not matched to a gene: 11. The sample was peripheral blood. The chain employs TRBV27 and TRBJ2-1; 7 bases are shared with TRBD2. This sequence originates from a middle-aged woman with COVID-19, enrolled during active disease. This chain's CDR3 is CASSLSRQGGPNEQFF. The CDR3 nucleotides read TGTGCCAGCAGTTTAAGTAGGCAGGGAGGGCCAAATGAGCAGTTCTTC.